This T cell receptor (beta chain) derives from a study of OX40 agonist ivuxolimab in advanced cancers. Study details: With ivuxolimab, an agonistic anti-OX40 (CD134) antibody, patients were treated. Ivuxolimab doses were 0.01, 0.1, 0.3, 1.5, 3 or 10 mg/kg every 2 weeks. Recorded diagnoses for dose-escalation patients were hepatocellular carcinoma, melanoma, renal cell or head and neck cancer. From roughly 20 to 79 years was the age range, with a mean of around 56 years, and about 83% were male.

TCRdb keeps only in-frame clones here, not all; method: immunoSEQ multiplex PCR. The sample lists 90,000 to 130,000 clones; approximately 90% were seen once. The ends were cut back, 4 bases at V and 4 bases at J, with 16 bases in the middle. This CDR3 comprises 16 residues. Per the germline V gene, CDR1 is KGHSH and CDR2 is LQKENI. V and J are TRBV18 and TRBJ2-2; TRBD1 is a possible D gene (6 bases). Material: CD4+ or CD8+ T cells sorted from blood, obtained in a trial of the OX40 agonist ivuxolimab. This clonotype was sampled from an adult with an advanced solid tumor such as melanoma, head and neck, liver or kidney cancer. The CDR3 DNA reads TGTGCCAGCTCACTCCAACAGGGAATGAGCACCGGGGAGCTGTTTTTT. Residues: CASSLQQGMSTGELFF.